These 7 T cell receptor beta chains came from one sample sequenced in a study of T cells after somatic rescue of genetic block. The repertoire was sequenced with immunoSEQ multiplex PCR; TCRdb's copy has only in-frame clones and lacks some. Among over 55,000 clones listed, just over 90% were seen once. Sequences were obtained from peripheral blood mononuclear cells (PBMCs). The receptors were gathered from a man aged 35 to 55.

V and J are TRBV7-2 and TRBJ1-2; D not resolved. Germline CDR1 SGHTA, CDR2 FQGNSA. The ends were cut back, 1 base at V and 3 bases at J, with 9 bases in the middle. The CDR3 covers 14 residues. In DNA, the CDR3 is TGTGCCAGCAGCTTAGATGGAGGTTACTATGGCTACACCTTC. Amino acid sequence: CASSLDGGYYGYTF.

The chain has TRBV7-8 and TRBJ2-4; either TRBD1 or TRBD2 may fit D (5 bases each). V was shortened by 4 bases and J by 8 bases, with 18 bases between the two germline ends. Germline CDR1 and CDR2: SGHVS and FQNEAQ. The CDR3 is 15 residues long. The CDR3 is CASSSFSRGRDIQYF. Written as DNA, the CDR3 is TGTGCCAGCAGCTCTTTCAGTCGGGGCAGGGACATTCAGTACTTC.

The CDR3 loop is CSAGGGGRANEQFF. The CDR3 bases are TGCAGCGCCGGGGGCGGAGGCCGCGCCAATGAGCAGTTCTTC. This chain joins TRBV29-1 and TRBJ2-1; D is perhaps TRBD1 or TRBD2 (6 bases each). The CDR3 runs 14 residues. Germline values: CDR1 SQVTM, CDR2 ANQGSEA. The germline V and J ends were trimmed by 7 bases and 6 bases, with 19 bases remaining between them.

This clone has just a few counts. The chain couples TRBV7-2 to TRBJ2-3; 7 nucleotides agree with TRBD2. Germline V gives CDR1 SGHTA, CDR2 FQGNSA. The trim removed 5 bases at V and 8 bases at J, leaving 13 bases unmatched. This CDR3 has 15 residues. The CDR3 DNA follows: TGTGCCAGCAGCCCTGACAGTATGGTAGCGGGTACGCAGTATTTT. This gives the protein CASSPDSMVAGTQYF.

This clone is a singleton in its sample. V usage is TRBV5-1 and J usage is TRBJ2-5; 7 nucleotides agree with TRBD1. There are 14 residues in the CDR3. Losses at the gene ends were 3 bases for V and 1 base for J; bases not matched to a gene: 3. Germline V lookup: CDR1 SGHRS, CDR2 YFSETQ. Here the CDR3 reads CASSSGQPQETQYF. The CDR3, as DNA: TGCGCCAGCAGCTCGGGACAGCCCCAAGAGACCCAGTACTTC.

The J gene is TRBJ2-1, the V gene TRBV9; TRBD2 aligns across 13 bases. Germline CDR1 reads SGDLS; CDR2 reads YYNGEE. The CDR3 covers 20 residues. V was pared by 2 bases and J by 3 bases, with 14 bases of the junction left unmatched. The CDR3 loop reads CASSVGTSGRAKFGYNEQFF. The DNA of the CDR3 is TGTGCCAGCAGCGTGGGAACTAGCGGGAGGGCCAAGTTCGGCTACAATGAGCAGTTCTTC.

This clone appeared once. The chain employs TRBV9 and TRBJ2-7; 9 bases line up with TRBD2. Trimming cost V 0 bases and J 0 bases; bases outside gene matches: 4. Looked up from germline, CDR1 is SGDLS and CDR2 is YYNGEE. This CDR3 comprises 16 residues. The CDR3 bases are TGTGCCAGCAGCGTAGGTATTAGCGGGGGCTCCTACGAGCAGTACTTC. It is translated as CASSVGISGGSYEQYF.